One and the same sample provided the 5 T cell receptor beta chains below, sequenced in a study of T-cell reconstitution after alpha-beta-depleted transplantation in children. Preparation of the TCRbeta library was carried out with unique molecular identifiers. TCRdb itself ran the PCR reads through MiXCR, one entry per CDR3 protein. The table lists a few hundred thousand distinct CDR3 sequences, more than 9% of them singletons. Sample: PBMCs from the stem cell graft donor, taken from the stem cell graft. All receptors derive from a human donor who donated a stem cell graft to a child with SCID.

DNA of the CDR3: TGTGCCAGCAGCTTAACCGACAGGGCCTACGAGCAGTACTTC. It translates to CASSLTDRAYEQYF. The rearrangement links TRBV7-2 to TRBJ2-7, with 7 bases that match TRBD1. Germline loops: CDR1 SGHTA, CDR2 FQGNSA. V trimming: 2 bases; J trimming: 2 bases; junction bases outside the gene matches: 3. The CDR3 runs to 14 residues.

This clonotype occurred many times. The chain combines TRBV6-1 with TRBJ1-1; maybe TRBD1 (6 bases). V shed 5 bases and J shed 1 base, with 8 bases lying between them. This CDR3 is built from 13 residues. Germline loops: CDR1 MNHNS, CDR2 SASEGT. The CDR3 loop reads CASSRTENTEAFF. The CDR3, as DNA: TGTGCCAGCAGTAGGACAGAGAACACTGAAGCTTTCTTT.

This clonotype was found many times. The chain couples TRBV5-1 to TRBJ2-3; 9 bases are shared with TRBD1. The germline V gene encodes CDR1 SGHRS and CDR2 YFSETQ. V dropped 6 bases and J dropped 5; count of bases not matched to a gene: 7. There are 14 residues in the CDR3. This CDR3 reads CASNTQGALDTQYF. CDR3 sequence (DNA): TGCGCCAGCAACACACAGGGGGCCCTAGATACGCAGTATTTT.

The CDR3 protein is CASSKDRGNTEAFF. CDR3 sequence (DNA): TGTGCCAGCAGTAAGGACAGGGGAAACACTGAAGCTTTCTTT. The chain employs TRBV11-2 and TRBJ1-1; 9 nucleotides line up with TRBD1. V was clipped by 6 bases and J by 2 bases; unmatched bases: 4. CDR1 SGHAT and CDR2 FQNNGV come from the germline V gene. The CDR3 is 14 residues long.

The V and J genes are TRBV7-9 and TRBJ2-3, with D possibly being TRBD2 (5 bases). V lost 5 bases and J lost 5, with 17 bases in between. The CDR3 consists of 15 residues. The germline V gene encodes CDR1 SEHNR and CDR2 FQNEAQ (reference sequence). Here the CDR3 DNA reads TGTGCCAGCAGCCCAGAAGAGGGCGGCTTAGATACGCAGTATTTT. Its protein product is CASSPEEGGLDTQYF.